This T cell receptor (beta chain) derives from a study of T cells in Graves' hyperthyroidism and ophthalmopathy. The study's findings and limits: Ophthalmopathy was model-predicted a median approximately 6.4 months pre-onset.

Germline CDR1 reads SQVTM; CDR2 reads ANQGSEA. The CDR3 length is 14 residues. Trimming removed 8 bases from V and 8 bases from J, with 22 bases in between. What was amplified from RNA transcripts were TCR beta CDR3 regions. First-round RT-PCR of the TCR CDR3 relied on the HTBI primer set. TCRdb ran MiXCR on the multiplex PCR reads and lists one entry per CDR3 protein. Of about 570,000 distinct CDR3 sequences detected, about half appear once; the ten largest clones hold under 20%. A note on this clonotype: Its antigen remains unknown.

Any patient presenting with uncontrolled infection, other autoimmune disease, pregnancy or lactation was left out. This sequence joins TRBV29-1 and TRBJ1-5; D not resolved. Material: peripheral blood or thyroid tissue (not recorded which). The receptor was isolated from an adult woman with Graves' disease, either hyperthyroidism or ophthalmopathy (not recorded which). The CDR3 reads CSSLSEGYGKPQHF. The CDR3 nucleotides read TGCAGCAGTTTGAGTGAGGGCTATGGTAAGCCCCAGCATTTT.